The clone carrying this TCR beta chain is labeled large. Its antigen is undetermined. Amplification of TCR beta used genomic DNA extracted from peripheral blood. This CDR3 contains 13 residues. V shed 3 bases and J shed 1 base, with 4 bases lying between them. CDR1 LNHDA and CDR2 SQIVND come from the germline V gene (reference sequence). The data were obtained in a study of T cell repertoires in aging, cancer and after chemotherapy. Whole-study findings and limits: Compared with age-matched healthy donors, untreated hematological or solid cancer patients showed higher blood TCR clonality.

Rearranged V-D-J TRB sequences were amplified with a mixed TRB-A/B primer pool. TCRdb re-called the multiplex PCR reads through MiXCR, storing one row per CDR3 protein. In the table there are around 820 distinct CDR3 sequences, around a quarter of which are singletons. The chain employs TRBV19 and TRBJ1-5; no definite D call. This TCR came from a human donor with a solid tumor. Sequenced input: blood. Here the CDR3 DNA reads TGTGCCAGTAGTATGAAGAGCAATCAGCCCCAGCATTTT. Its translation: CASSMKSNQPQHF.